This section outlines one T cell receptor beta chain sequence together with its context. It lacks a known antigen. No clone much larger than this one lies a single base away; base qualities are absent. The data are from a study of blood T cell repertoires in COVID-19 (dated by TCRdb to 2018 to 2020). Background for the entire study: Samples from collaborators originated in the United States, Italy and Spain and spanned both the acute and convalescent phases of COVID-19. The material from the prospective study consisted of cDNA or gDNA derived from T cells, B-cell-depleted T cells, or PBMCs. Subjects who had been exposed to COVID-19, were actively infected with it, or had recovered from it provided the deeply sampled blood TCRbeta repertoires that made up the dataset. A freely available public database, intended as a resource for researchers studying the immune response to SARS-CoV-2, is where the repertoires were released. The samples were drawn from the first 160 participants of the ongoing ImmuneRACE study and from under 1,500 subjects provided by 6 global collaborators. Nearly every sample came with metadata listing a de-identified subject ID, COVID-19 status, age in years and sex. Where available, HLA class I and class II types were obtained from metadata supplied by the sample provider rather than from assay-based typing.

Trimming accounts for 7 bases at V and 2 bases at J, while the number of junction bases matched to no gene is 2. The CDR3, from cysteine to phenylalanine, totals 11 residues. Kept here is only the CDR3 DNA, which spans 33 bases and is read in frame from base 1. CDR1 SQVTM and CDR2 ANQGSEA were looked up in the germline V gene. One collaborating source in Seattle enrolled patients while the patients were actively infected and followed the patients over time throughout the course of disease. The collaborating institutions used their own protocols to collect whole blood in K2EDTA tubes. Collaborator samples were shipped for TCRbeta analysis as frozen whole blood, isolated PBMCs, or DNA extracted from either sample type. TCRbeta CDR3 regions were amplified from genomic DNA using the immunoSEQ Assay, a bias-controlled multiplex PCR. The authors processed their data as follows. Within the assay, amplification of reference gene primers was used to estimate how many nucleated cells each sample contained. To quantify the absolute abundance of each unique TCRbeta CDR3 rearrangement, sequence reads were collapsed and filtered. For each sample, productive Simpson clonality was calculated as the square root of Simpson's diversity index over productive rearrangements. TCRdb holds this immuneACCESS table with in-frame rearrangements only. Some clones are missing; in checked studies, unresolved V genes explain under half, and the rest has no known cause. D and trimming were read from the DNA, whereas the V and J calls and clone size are those reported in that table. The sample has tens of thousands of clones on record, roughly 80% of them singletons. The top ten constitute about 15% of the sample.

Here is what the overall study found, with its caveats: How much clinical and demographic metadata was included differed by source and by participant, and the metadata was provided uncurated.

The TCR originated in a man in his 60s with COVID-19, enrolled during active disease. This receptor chain uses TRBV29-1 and TRBJ2-7; the central 7 bases match TRBD2. The sample comprised peripheral blood. For the CDR3, the sequence is CSAGGTYEQYF. At the DNA level, the sequence is TGCAGCGCCGGGGGGACCTACGAGCAGTACTTC.